The 9 T cell receptor beta chains in this list originate from one sample, sequenced in a study of neoadjuvant anti-PD-1 for oral cavity cancer (dated by TCRdb to 2020 to 2022). The sample's time point label, decoded: before neoadjuvant nivolumab. Library generation was performed with the immunoSEQ multiplex PCR assay. TCRdb retrieved this table from immuneACCESS and kept in-frame rearrangements only. Not all clones are present; in checked studies, unresolved V genes account for under half, and no reason is known for the remainder. This sample has 30,000 to 40,000 clones in its table, and approximately 87% of those were observed once. The top ten hold around 3.2% of the sample. Sequenced here: PBMCs, sampled before nivolumab (anti-PD-1) treatment. Receptors originate from a person aged 35-79 years with oral cavity squamous cell carcinoma.

For the CDR3, the DNA is TGTGCCTCGGCCCGGGACTCCAGTTCCTACGAGCAGTACTTC. Translation gives CASARDSSSYEQYF. The chain employs TRBV5-4 and TRBJ2-7, with a possible D match to TRBD2 (6 bases). The CDR3 runs to 14 residues. V was cut by 10 bases and J by 1 base, with 18 bases left in between. The germline gives CDR1 SGHNT, CDR2 YYREEE (reference sequence).

V and J are TRBV2 and TRBJ2-5, with D uncertain. Trimming pared 7 bases from V and 1 base from J, leaving 16 bases between. Per germline, CDR1 SNHLY and CDR2 FYNNEI. CDR3 size: 15 residues. The CDR3 loop reads CASTHLWGSQETQYF. As DNA, the CDR3 is TGTGCCAGCACTCACCTCTGGGGATCCCAAGAGACCCAGTACTTC.

The chain employs TRBV7-8 and TRBJ1-5; weak D call: TRBD1 (5 bases). The CDR3 has 15 residues. CDR1 is SGHVS, CDR2 FQNEAQ, per germline. V lost 5 bases, J lost 9 bases, and 20 bases lay in between. The CDR3 DNA follows: TGTGCCAGCAGCAAGGCCACGAGAGGGGTTTGGCCCCAGCATTTT. This sequence encodes CASSKATRGVWPQHF.

This rearrangement joins TRBV19 to TRBJ2-1, with TRBD1 identical over 7 bases. The CDR3 totals 17 residues. Germline values: CDR1 LNHDA, CDR2 SQIVND (reference sequence). Unmatched junction bases numbered 19, after V lost 5 bases and J lost 9 bases. DNA of the CDR3: TGTGCCAGTAGTGTCTCCTACAGGGGTGTGATGTGGGGTGAGCAGTTCTTC. Its translation: CASSVSYRGVMWGEQFF. Full variable domain (rest looked up from reference TRBV19 and TRBJ2-1): DGGITQSPKYLFRKEGQNVTLSCEQNLNHDAMYWYRQDPGQGLRLIYYSQIVNDFQKGDIAEGYSVSREKKESFPLTVTSAQKNPTAFYLCASSVSYRGVMWGEQFFGPGTRLTVL.

This clone was seen only once. The genes are TRBV7-2 and TRBJ2-7; no clear D. Germline-derived CDR1 and CDR2 are SGHTA and FQGNSA. This CDR3 has 14 amino acids. V was cut by 3 bases and J by 4 bases, with 13 bases left in between. This chain's CDR3 is CASSFDTLQYEQYF. In DNA form, the CDR3 reads TGTGCCAGCAGCTTTGATACTCTACAATACGAGCAGTACTTC.

This clone has more than one count but fewer than ten. The genes are TRBV4-1 and TRBJ2-1; 7 bases map to TRBD1. Germline-derived CDR1 and CDR2 are MGHRA and YSYEKL. Trimming cost V 1 base and J 5 bases; bases outside gene matches: 11. CDR3 size: 17 residues. CDR3 residues: CASSQVGWTGLNNEQFF. The CDR3 bases are TGCGCCAGCAGCCAAGTAGGATGGACAGGCCTAAACAATGAGCAGTTCTTC.

The genes are TRBV7-8 and TRBJ1-2; unclear D gene. From germline, CDR1 is SGHVS and CDR2 FQNEAQ. This CDR3 has 13 residues. Between the trimmed V and J ends, which lost 5 bases and 6 bases, there was a span of 13 bases. CDR3 sequence: CASSPPNGHGYTF. The DNA of the CDR3 is TGTGCCAGCAGCCCTCCCAATGGCCATGGCTACACCTTC.

This sequence joins TRBV6-5 and TRBJ2-3, with TRBD1 matching 7 bases. Germline V CDR1 and CDR2: MNHEY, SVGAGI. V shed 5 bases and J 4 bases; nucleotides not matched to a gene: 3. CDR3 size: 13 residues. CDR3 DNA sequence: TGTGCCAGCAGTAACACAGGGGCAGATACGCAGTATTTT. Translation: CASSNTGADTQYF.

This chain joins TRBV4-3 and TRBJ1-1; tentative D call: TRBD1 (6 bases). Germline V gene sequence: CDR1 LGHNA, CDR2 YSLEER. There are 17 residues in the CDR3. The V end lost 1 base, the J end lost 1 base, and 16 bases lay between the germline ends. CDR3 region: CASSQGARDIRNTEAFF. Written as DNA, the CDR3 is TGCGCCAGCAGCCAAGGAGCCCGGGACATCAGGAACACTGAAGCTTTCTTT.